This passage covers 10 T cell receptor beta chains from one sample sequenced in a study of T cell responses to AZD1222 COVID-19 vaccine. The assay was immunoSEQ multiplex PCR, and TCRdb's table has in-frame clones only and misses some. This table holds fewer than 150,000 clones, about nine tenths found once. Sequencing was performed on peripheral blood, taken on day 0 of AZD1222 vaccination. All receptors come from an adult in good health.

This rearrangement joins TRBV5-1 to TRBJ1-1; D perhaps matches TRBD1 (5 bases). Trimming removed 0 bases from V and 5 bases from J, with 11 bases in between. This CDR3 has 14 amino acids. The germline CDR1 and CDR2 sequences are SGHRS and YFSETQ. The CDR3: CASSLGPQGTEAFF. The CDR3 bases are TGCGCCAGCAGCTTGGGGCCTCAGGGAACTGAAGCTTTCTTT.

The chain joins TRBV24-1 to TRBJ2-3; 15 nucleotides agree with TRBD2. Trimming removed 3 bases from V and 4 bases from J; junction bases left unmatched: 7. CDR3 size: 18 residues. Looked up from germline, CDR1 is KGHDR and CDR2 is SFDVKD. This chain's CDR3 is CATSDPRTSGRASDTQYF. CDR3 nucleotide sequence: TGTGCCACCAGTGATCCACGGACTAGCGGGAGGGCCTCAGATACGCAGTATTTT.

This rearrangement joins TRBV27 to TRBJ1-6; no firm D call. V was cut by 0 bases and J by 7 bases, with 10 bases left in between. The CDR3 totals 15 residues. Germline V gene lookup returns CDR1 MNHEY and CDR2 SMNVEV (reference sequence). This CDR3 reads CASSLSSVLNSPLHF. The DNA of the CDR3 is TGTGCCAGCAGTTTATCGTCGGTGTTGAATTCACCCCTCCACTTT.

CDR3 in DNA: TGCAGCGTTGACCAGGGTTCCTACAATGAGCAGTTCTTC. Translated, it gives CSVDQGSYNEQFF. This chain connects TRBV29-1 to TRBJ2-1; D is perhaps TRBD1 (5 bases). This CDR3 has 13 residues. Per the germline V gene, CDR1 is SQVTM and CDR2 is ANQGSEA. Trimming took 3 bases from V and 1 from J, leaving 7 bases between them.

This clone was observed once. The chain links TRBV19 to TRBJ1-1, with unresolved D. Germline-derived CDR1 and CDR2 are LNHDA and SQIVND (reference sequence). The CDR3 consists of 13 residues. Trimming removed 5 bases from V and 1 base from J, with 8 bases in between. This chain's CDR3 is CASSERENTEAFF. CDR3 DNA sequence: TGTGCCAGTAGTGAGAGGGAGAACACTGAAGCTTTCTTT.

The J gene is TRBJ2-7, the V gene TRBV11-3; 12 bases are shared with TRBD2. Germline V gives CDR1 SGHNT, CDR2 YENEEA. The CDR3 totals 14 residues. The V gene end was trimmed by 4 bases and the J gene end by 5 bases; junction bases not matched to a gene: 3. CDR3 in DNA: TGTGCCAGCAGCTCGGGACTAGCGGGCGACGAGCAGTACTTC. This sequence encodes CASSSGLAGDEQYF.

Only one count was recorded for this clone. A junction boundary mismatches the germline segment, possibly from a read error. The CDR3 sequence: CASTEGGRGRLF. For the CDR3, the DNA is TGTGCCAGCACCGAAGGGGGCAGGGGCAGGCTTTTT. This chain connects TRBV12-3 or TRBV12-4 to TRBJ2-3, with TRBD1 matching 7 bases. This CDR3 is built from 12 residues.

The gene calls are TRBV20-1 and TRBJ1-2, with D unclear. The ends were cut back, 6 bases at V and 8 bases at J, with 13 bases in the middle. The CDR3 loop spans 11 amino acids. Germline-derived CDR1 and CDR2 are DFQATT and SNEGSKA (reference sequence). CDR3 coding DNA: TGCAGTGCAGCCGCAGCTCTAGGCTACACCTTC. As protein: CSAAAALGYTF.

The chain couples TRBV4-2 to TRBJ2-7, with D unclear. Germline CDR1 and CDR2: LGHNA and YNFKEQ. The germline V and J ends were trimmed by 3 bases and 2 bases, with 14 bases remaining between them. This CDR3 contains 15 residues. CDR3 DNA sequence: TGTGCCAGCAGCCAGACGCCCGACCCAACCTACGAGCAGTACTTC. Protein sequence: CASSQTPDPTYEQYF.

Regarding this clone: The same CDR3 also results from other DNA sequences found in this sample. This rearrangement joins TRBV27 to TRBJ1-5; D is unclear. CDR3 length: 12 amino acids. Germline V CDR1 and CDR2: MNHEY, SMNVEV (reference sequence). The V end was cut by 3 bases, the J end by 7 bases, with 7 bases between. The CDR3, as DNA: TGTGCCAGCAGTTTCTTGGACCAGCCCCAGCATTTT. Amino acid sequence: CASSFLDQPQHF.